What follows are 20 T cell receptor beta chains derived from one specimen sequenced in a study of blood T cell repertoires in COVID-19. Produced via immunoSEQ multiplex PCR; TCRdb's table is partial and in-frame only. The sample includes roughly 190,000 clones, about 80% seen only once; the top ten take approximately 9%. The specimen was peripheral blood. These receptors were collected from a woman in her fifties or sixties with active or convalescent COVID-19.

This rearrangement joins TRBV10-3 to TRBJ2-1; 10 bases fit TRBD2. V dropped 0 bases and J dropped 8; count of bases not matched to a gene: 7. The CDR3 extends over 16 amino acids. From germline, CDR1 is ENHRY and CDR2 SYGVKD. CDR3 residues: CAISESISAGGHEQFF. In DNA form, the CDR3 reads TGTGCCATCAGTGAGTCGATTTCAGCGGGGGGGCATGAGCAGTTCTTC.

The CDR3 sequence: CASSPGPEYEQFF. The CDR3 DNA is TGCGCCAGCAGCCCAGGGCCGGAGTATGAGCAGTTCTTC. The chain carries TRBV4-3 and TRBJ2-1; D is perhaps TRBD1 (5 bases). Germline V gene sequence: CDR1 LGHNA, CDR2 YSLEER. The CDR3 is 13 amino acids. Trimming shortened V by 4 bases and J by 8 bases, and 12 bases separated the two germline ends.

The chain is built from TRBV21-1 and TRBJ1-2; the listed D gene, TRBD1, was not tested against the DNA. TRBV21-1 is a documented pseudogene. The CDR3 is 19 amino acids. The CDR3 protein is CASSKGQPHSPTGNYGYTF. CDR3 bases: TGTGCCAGCAGCAAAGGACAACCCCACTCCCCCACTGGAAACTATGGCTACACCTTC.

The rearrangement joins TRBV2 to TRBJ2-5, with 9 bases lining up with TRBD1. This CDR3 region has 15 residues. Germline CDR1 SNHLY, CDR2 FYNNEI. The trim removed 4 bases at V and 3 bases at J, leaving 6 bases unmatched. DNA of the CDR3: TGTGCCAGCAGTGCACAGGGGGCCGGGGAAGAGACCCAGTACTTC. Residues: CASSAQGAGEETQYF.

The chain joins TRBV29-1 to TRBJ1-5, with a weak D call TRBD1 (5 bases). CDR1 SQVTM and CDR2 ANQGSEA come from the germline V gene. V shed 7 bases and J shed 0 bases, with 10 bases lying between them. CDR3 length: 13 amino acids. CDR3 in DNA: TGCAGCGCTGGGACTGGTAGCAATCAGCCCCAGCATTTT. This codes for CSAGTGSNQPQHF.

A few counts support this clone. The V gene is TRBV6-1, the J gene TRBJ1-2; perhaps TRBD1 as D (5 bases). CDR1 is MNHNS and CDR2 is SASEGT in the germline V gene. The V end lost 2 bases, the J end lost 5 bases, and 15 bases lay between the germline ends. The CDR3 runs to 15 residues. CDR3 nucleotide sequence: TGTGCCAGCAGTGAATACCAGGGTGGTGGGTATGGCTACACCTTC. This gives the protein CASSEYQGGGYGYTF.

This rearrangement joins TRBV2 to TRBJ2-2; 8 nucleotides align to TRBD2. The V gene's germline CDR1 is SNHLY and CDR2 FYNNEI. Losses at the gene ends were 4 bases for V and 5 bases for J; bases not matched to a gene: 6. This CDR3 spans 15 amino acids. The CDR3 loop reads CASSVRGGQTGELFF. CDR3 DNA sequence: TGTGCCAGCAGTGTTCGGGGGGGTCAGACCGGGGAGCTGTTTTTT.

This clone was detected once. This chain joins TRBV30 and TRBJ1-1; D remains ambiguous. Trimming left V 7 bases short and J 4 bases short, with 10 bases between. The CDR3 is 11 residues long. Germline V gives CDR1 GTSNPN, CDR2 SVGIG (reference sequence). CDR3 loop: CASMTGTEAFF. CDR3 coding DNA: TGTGCCTCTATGACTGGCACTGAAGCTTTCTTT.

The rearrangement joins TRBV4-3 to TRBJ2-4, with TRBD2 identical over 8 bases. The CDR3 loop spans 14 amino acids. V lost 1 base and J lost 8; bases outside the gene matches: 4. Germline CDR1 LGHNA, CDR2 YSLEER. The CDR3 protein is CASSQGTSLDIQYF. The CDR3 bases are TGCGCCAGCAGCCAAGGGACTAGCTTAGACATTCAGTACTTC.

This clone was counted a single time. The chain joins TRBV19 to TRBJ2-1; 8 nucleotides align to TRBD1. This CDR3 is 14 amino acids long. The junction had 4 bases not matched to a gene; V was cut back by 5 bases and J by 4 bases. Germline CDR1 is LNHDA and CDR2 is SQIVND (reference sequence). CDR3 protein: CASSPRDRYNEQFF. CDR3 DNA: TGTGCCAGTAGTCCTAGGGACAGGTACAATGAGCAGTTCTTC.

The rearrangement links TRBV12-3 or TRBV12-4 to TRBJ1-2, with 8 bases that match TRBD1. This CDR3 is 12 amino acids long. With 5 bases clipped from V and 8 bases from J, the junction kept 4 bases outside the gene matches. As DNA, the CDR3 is TGTGCCAGCAGTCCAGGGGGCAGGGGCTACACCTTC. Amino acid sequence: CASSPGGRGYTF.

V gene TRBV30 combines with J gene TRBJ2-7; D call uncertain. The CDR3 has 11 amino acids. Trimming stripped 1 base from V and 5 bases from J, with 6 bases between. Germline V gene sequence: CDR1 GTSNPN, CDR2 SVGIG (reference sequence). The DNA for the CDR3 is TGTGCCTGGAGTGAAAGAGACGAGCAGTACTTC. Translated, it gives CAWSERDEQYF.

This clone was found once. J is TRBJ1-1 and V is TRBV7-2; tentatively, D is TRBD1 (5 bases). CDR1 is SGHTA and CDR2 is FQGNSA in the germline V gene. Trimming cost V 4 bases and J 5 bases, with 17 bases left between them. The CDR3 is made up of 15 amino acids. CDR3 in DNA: TGTGCCAGCAGCTCAGGGAGGGGTGTAAGGACTGAAGCTTTCTTT. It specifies CASSSGRGVRTEAFF. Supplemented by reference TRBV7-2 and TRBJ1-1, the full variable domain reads GAGVSQSPSNKVTEKGKDVELRCDPISGHTALYWYRQSLGQGLEFLIYFQGNSAPDKSGLPSDRFSAERTGGSVSTLTIQRTQQEDSAVYLCASSSGRGVRTEAFFGQGTRLTVV.

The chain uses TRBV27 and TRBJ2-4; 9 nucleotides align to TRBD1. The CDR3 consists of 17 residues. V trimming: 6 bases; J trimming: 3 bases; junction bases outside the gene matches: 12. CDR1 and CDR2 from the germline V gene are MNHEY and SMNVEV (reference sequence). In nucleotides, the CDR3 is TGTGCCAGCAGGCCGGGACAGGGACGCGGGAGCAAAAACATTCAGTACTTC. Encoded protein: CASRPGQGRGSKNIQYF.

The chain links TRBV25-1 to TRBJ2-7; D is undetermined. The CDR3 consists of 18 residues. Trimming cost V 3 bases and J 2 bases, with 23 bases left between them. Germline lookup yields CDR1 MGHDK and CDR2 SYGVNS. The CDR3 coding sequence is TGTGCCAGCAGTGACTTTTCTTTGCGTCGAATTGTGGCCTACGAGCAGTACTTC. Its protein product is CASSDFSLRRIVAYEQYF.

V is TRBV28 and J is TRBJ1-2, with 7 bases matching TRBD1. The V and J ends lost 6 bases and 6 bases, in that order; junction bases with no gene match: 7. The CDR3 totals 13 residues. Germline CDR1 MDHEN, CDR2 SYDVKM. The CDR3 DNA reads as TGTGCCAGCAGGAGTCCGGGACAGCATGGCTACACCTTC. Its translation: CASRSPGQHGYTF.

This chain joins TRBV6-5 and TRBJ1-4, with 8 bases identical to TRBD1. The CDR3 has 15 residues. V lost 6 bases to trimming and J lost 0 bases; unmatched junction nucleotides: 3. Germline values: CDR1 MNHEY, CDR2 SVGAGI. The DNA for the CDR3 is TGTGCCAGCAGCGACAGGGGCGCAACTAATGAAAAACTGTTTTTT. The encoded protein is CASSDRGATNEKLFF.

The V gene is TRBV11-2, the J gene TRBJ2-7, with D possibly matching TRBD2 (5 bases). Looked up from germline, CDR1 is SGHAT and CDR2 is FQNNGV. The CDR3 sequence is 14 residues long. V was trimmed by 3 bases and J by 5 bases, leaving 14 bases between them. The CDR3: CASSFGLIGNEQYF. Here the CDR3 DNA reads TGTGCCAGCAGCTTCGGACTCATAGGGAACGAGCAGTACTTC.

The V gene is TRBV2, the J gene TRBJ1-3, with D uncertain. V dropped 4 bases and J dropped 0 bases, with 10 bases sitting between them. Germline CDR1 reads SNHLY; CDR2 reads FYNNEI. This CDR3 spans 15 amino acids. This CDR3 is CASSASLNSGNTIYF. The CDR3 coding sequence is TGTGCCAGCAGTGCATCACTGAACTCTGGAAACACCATATATTTT.

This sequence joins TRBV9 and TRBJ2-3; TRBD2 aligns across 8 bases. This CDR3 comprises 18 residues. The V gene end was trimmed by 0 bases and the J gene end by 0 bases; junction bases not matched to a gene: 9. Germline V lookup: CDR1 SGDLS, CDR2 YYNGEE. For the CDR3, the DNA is TGTGCCAGCAGCGTAGGCTCTTCGAGCGGGAGAAGCACAGATACGCAGTATTTT. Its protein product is CASSVGSSSGRSTDTQYF.